The 12 T cell receptor beta chains listed next were all sequenced from one sample in a study of T-cell memory formation after mild COVID-19. TCRdb re-analysed the 5' RACE reads in MiXCR, keeping a single row per CDR3 protein. This sample yields approximately 560,000 distinct CDR3 sequences, of which around 15% are seen a single time; roughly 8% belongs to the top ten. The specimen was PBMCs or a T cell subset sorted from them (not recorded which). These receptors were obtained from an adult woman who had mild COVID-19 (a few samples of this study predate the infection). Cell type and time point are not known.

In its sample, this clonotype was seen a few times. The J gene is TRBJ2-1, the V gene TRBV4-1; D is unclear. CDR1 is MGHRA, CDR2 YSYEKL, per germline. This CDR3 contains 16 residues. V lost 0 bases, J lost 0 bases, and 9 bases lay in between. The CDR3 nucleotides read TGCGCCAGCAGCCAAGAGGGGTGGAGCTCCTACAATGAGCAGTTCTTC. This translates into CASSQEGWSSYNEQFF.

This clonotype appeared a few times. The rearrangement uses TRBV28 and TRBJ2-5; 7 nucleotides match TRBD2. CDR3 length: 16 amino acids. Germline lookup yields CDR1 MDHEN and CDR2 SYDVKM. J gave up 2 bases and V 11 bases, and 17 bases lay outside the gene matches. CDR3 region: CAAGPSVASGQETQYF. CDR3 nucleotides: TGTGCCGCAGGCCCTTCGGTGGCTAGCGGACAAGAGACCCAGTACTTC. The complete variable domain, with remaining parts taken from reference TRBV28 and TRBJ2-5, reads DVKVTQSSRYLVKRTGEKVFLECVQDMDHENMFWYRQDPGLGLRLIYFSYDVKMKEKGDIPEGYSVSREKKERFSLILESASTNQTSMYLCAAGPSVASGQETQYFGPGTRLLVL.

Only a few counts were recorded for this clonotype. The chain recombines TRBV7-2 with TRBJ1-4, with D possibly matching TRBD1 (5 bases). The CDR3 loop spans 14 amino acids. Trimming shortened V by 5 bases and J by 7 bases, and 14 bases separated the two germline ends. The germline gives CDR1 SGHTA, CDR2 FQGNSA. The CDR3 loop is CASSPAPGGEKLFF. DNA for the CDR3: TGTGCCAGCAGCCCCGCTCCTGGGGGTGAAAAACTGTTTTTT.

The chain combines TRBV12-3 or TRBV12-4 with TRBJ2-3, with unresolved D. The V gene lost 4 bases and the J gene lost 7 bases, with 9 bases spanning the gap. The CDR3 runs 12 residues. In DNA, the CDR3 is TGTGCCAGCAGTTCTGATTTGCATACGCAGTATTTT. Translation gives CASSSDLHTQYF.

The chain combines TRBV2 with TRBJ1-4; possibly TRBD1 for D (5 bases). The germline V and J ends were trimmed by 8 bases and 7 bases, with 11 bases remaining between them. CDR1 is SNHLY and CDR2 is FYNNEI in the germline V gene. There are 12 residues in the CDR3. CDR3 nucleotides: TGTGCCAGCCGTATTGGGGGTGAAAAACTGTTTTTT. Protein sequence: CASRIGGEKLFF.

In nucleotides, the CDR3 is TGTGCCAGCAGCTTAGGGCTAGGAGGCAGCAATCAGCCCCAGCATTTT. It is translated as CASSLGLGGSNQPQHF. V and J are TRBV7-9 and TRBJ1-5; D not resolved. Germline CDR1 reads SEHNR; CDR2 reads FQNEAQ (reference sequence). Trimming removed 1 base at V and 1 base at J, with 11 bases between. This CDR3 comprises 16 residues.

In this sample, this clonotype turned up a few times. The rearrangement uses TRBV12-3 or TRBV12-4 and TRBJ1-1; 8 bases align to TRBD1. Losses at the gene ends were 6 bases for V and 3 bases for J; bases not matched to a gene: 6. This CDR3 has 14 residues. DNA for the CDR3: TGTGCCAGCAGACCTGACAGGGGATACACTGAAGCTTTCTTT. Translation: CASRPDRGYTEAFF.

This clonotype has only a few counts. V usage is TRBV25-1 and J usage is TRBJ2-7, with D perhaps matching TRBD1 (6 bases). Trimming cost V 8 bases and J 2 bases, with 7 bases left between them. The CDR3 loop spans 11 amino acids. Germline CDR1 and CDR2: MGHDK and SYGVNS. In nucleotides, the CDR3 is TGTGCCAGCGGGGGCACCTACGAGCAGTACTTC. Amino acids: CASGGTYEQYF.

This clonotype was found a few times. The V call is TRBV6-1, the J call TRBJ2-2; 12 bases map to TRBD1. V was pared by 6 bases and J by 2 bases, with 7 bases of the junction left unmatched. Germline V gene lookup returns CDR1 MNHNS and CDR2 SASEGT. CDR3 length: 17 residues. The CDR3 sequence is CASSRDRGHYNTGELFF. CDR3 DNA sequence: TGTGCCAGCAGCCGGGACAGGGGGCATTATAACACCGGGGAGCTGTTTTTT.

The V and J genes are TRBV20-1 and TRBJ1-5; D ambiguous. V lost 2 bases, J lost 5 bases, and 13 bases lay in between. Germline values: CDR1 DFQATT, CDR2 SNEGSKA (reference sequence). This CDR3 spans 14 amino acids. In nucleotides, the CDR3 is TGCAGTGCTAGAATGGGCAGTGGATATCAGCCCCAGCATTTT. It translates to CSARMGSGYQPQHF.

In this sample, this clonotype turned up a few times. The chain recombines TRBV12-3 or TRBV12-4 with TRBJ1-1; no reliable D call. The CDR3 has 13 amino acids. Trimming pared 5 bases from V and 3 bases from J, leaving 10 bases between. CDR3 sequence (DNA): TGTGCCAGCAGTCCCCGTGTATACACTGAAGCTTTCTTT. Protein product: CASSPRVYTEAFF.

CDR3 residues: CASMGNTEAFF. The CDR3 DNA reads as TGCGCCAGCATGGGGAACACTGAAGCTTTCTTT. The V and J genes are TRBV5-1 and TRBJ1-1; D not certain. The germline V and J ends were trimmed by 6 bases and 1 base, with 4 bases remaining between them. There are 11 residues in the CDR3. Germline V gene data show CDR1 as SGHRS and CDR2 as YFSETQ.